Listed below are T cell receptor beta chains from one sample, sequenced in a study of CD8+ T cells in alopecia areata. Profiled with immunoSEQ multiplex PCR; TCRdb holds only in-frame clones, not every one. The table has roughly 200,000 clones, over 40% seen once. The material sequenced was CD4+ T cells sorted from blood, taken at approximately week 37, from a patient treated with tofacitinib. Receptors originate from a human donor with alopecia areata. CDR3s include the opening cysteine and the closing phenylalanine or tryptophan. D genes are given only for firm matches. The listing skips clone size in some rows; elsewhere it reads once, few, many or a size class.

j_gene | v_gene | abundance | d_gene | CDR3nt | CDR3aa
TRBJ2-2 | TRBV7-2 | - | TRBD2 | TGTGCCAGCAGCCTGACTAGCGGGAGTGTTGGCGGGGAGCTGTTTTTT | CASSLTSGSVGGELFF
TRBJ1-5 | TRBV25-1 | - | - | TGTGCCAGCAGTGACAGGGTTGGTCAGCCCCAGCATTTT | CASSDRVGQPQHF
TRBJ2-7 | TRBV7-2 | - | - | TGTGCCAGCAGCCCCCGTCCCGGGATCGAGCAGTACTTC | CASSPRPGIEQYF
TRBJ2-1 | TRBV5-4 | - | TRBD2 | TGTGCCAGCAGCTTTGGACTAGCGAATAGCAATGAGCAGTTCTTC | CASSFGLANSNEQFF
TRBJ1-5 | TRBV9 | - | - | TGTGCCAGCAGCGCGGGGGGTGTCCGCAATCAGCCCCAGCATTTT | CASSAGGVRNQPQHF
TRBJ2-5 | TRBV6-5 | few | - | TGTGCCAGCAGTTACTCCGGGCTTTGGGAGGAGACCCAGTACTTC | CASSYSGLWEETQYF
TRBJ1-1 | TRBV25-1 | - | TRBD1 | TGTGCCAGCAGTGTGGCAGGGGGGAACACTGAAGCTTTCTTT | CASSVAGGNTEAFF
TRBJ2-1 | TRBV4-2 | - | - | TGTGCCAGCAGCCAAGATACGTGGAATGAGCAGTTCTTC | CASSQDTWNEQFF
TRBJ2-4 | TRBV4-3 | - | TRBD2 | TGCGCCAGCAGCCAAACCGGGGGGACTAGTGTCATTCAGTACTTC | CASSQTGGTSVIQYF
TRBJ2-3 | TRBV2 | - | - | TGTGCCAGCAGCAGACAGACAGATACGCAGTATTTT | CASSRQTDTQYF
TRBJ2-7 | TRBV6-5 | - | - | TGTGCCAGCAGTTATAGCCAACTACCGCCCGAGCAGTACTTC | CASSYSQLPPEQYF
TRBJ1-2 | TRBV19 | - | TRBD1 | TGTGCCAGTAGTATGAACAGGGGAACCTATGGCTACACCTTC | CASSMNRGTYGYTF
TRBJ2-1 | TRBV10-3 | few | TRBD2 | TGTGCTACGGGGGTACGTAGCGGGACCTACAATGAGCAGTTCTTC | CATGVRSGTYNEQFF
TRBJ2-7 | TRBV5-6 | - | TRBD1 | TGTGCCAGCAGCTTGTACAGGGGAAGCGAGCAGTACTTC | CASSLYRGSEQYF
TRBJ2-3 | TRBV29-1 | - | - | TGCAGCGTTGAAATAACAGGGTTAGTTGCAGATACGCAGTATTTT | CSVEITGLVADTQYF
TRBJ1-3 | TRBV7-6 | - | - | TGTGCCAGCAGCTTAGGACAGCGAAACACCATATATTTT | CASSLGQRNTIYF
TRBJ2-5 | TRBV29-1 | few | TRBD1 | TGCAGCGTGGGACAGGGGATGGAGACCCAGTACTTC | CSVGQGMETQYF
TRBJ2-5 | TRBV6-1 | many | TRBD2 | TGTGCCAGCAGTGCCGGAGGCGGGAGCGGCCAAGAGACCCAGTACTTC | CASSAGGGSGQETQYF
TRBJ2-4 | TRBV7-2 | - | - | TGTGCCGCAAGGGCAGGGCCAGGACTAGCCAAAAACATTCAGTACTTC | CAARAGPGLAKNIQYF
TRBJ1-5 | TRBV25-1 | few | TRBD1 | TGTGCCAGCAGTGACACAGGGGGCCATCAGCCCCAGCATTTT | CASSDTGGHQPQHF
TRBJ2-1 | TRBV18 | few | TRBD2 | TGTGCCAGCTCAGTACTAGCGGATTCCTACAATGAGCAGTTCTTC | CASSVLADSYNEQFF
TRBJ2-2 | TRBV19 | - | TRBD2 | TGTGCCAGTAGCCTTGGACTAGTGGATGGCGGGGAGCTGTTTTTT | CASSLGLVDGGELFF
TRBJ2-5 | TRBV28 | - | TRBD2 | TGTGCCAGCAGTTTCGGGGCGGGAGGAAAAGAGACCCAGTACTTC | CASSFGAGGKETQYF
TRBJ2-3 | TRBV29-1 | few | TRBD1 | TGCAGCGTAGAGACAGGGACAGATACGCAGTATTTT | CSVETGTDTQYF
TRBJ2-7 | TRBV7-6 | many | - | TGTGCCAGCAGCTTAGAACAGAACTACGAGCAGTACTTC | CASSLEQNYEQYF
TRBJ2-5 | TRBV29-1 | - | - | TGCAGCGTTGGGGAGAAAGGGACCCAGTACTTC | CSVGEKGTQYF
TRBJ1-4 | TRBV15 | - | - | TGTGCCACCAGCATAGGGAGAACTAATGAAAAACTGTTTTTT | CATSIGRTNEKLFF
TRBJ1-1 | TRBV7-2 | - | TRBD1 | TGTGCCAGCAGCTTGGGGACAGGGTACACTGAAGCTTTCTTT | CASSLGTGYTEAFF
TRBJ1-2 | TRBV7-2 | once | TRBD1 | TGTGCCAGCAGGATGACAGGGGGATCCTATGGCTACACCTTC | CASRMTGGSYGYTF
TRBJ1-1 | TRBV29-1 | few | TRBD1 | TGCAGCGTTCGGGAGGGACAGGGGGCGGAAGCTTTCTTT | CSVREGQGAEAFF
TRBJ2-3 | TRBV30 | - | TRBD2 | TGTGCCTGGAGTGTTGGACTAGCGGGAGATACGCAGTATTTT | CAWSVGLAGDTQYF
TRBJ2-3 | TRBV7-9 | - | TRBD2 | TGTGCCAGCAGCTTTAGCGGGAGCACAGATACGCAGTATTTT | CASSFSGSTDTQYF
TRBJ2-7 | TRBV15 | few | - | TGTGCCACCAGCAGAGGGGCCCTTGGTTCCGCGTACTTC | CATSRGALGSAYF
TRBJ2-7 | TRBV27 | - | - | TGTGCCAGCAGCGACGACCGGGCCGAGCAGTACTTC | CASSDDRAEQYF
TRBJ2-5 | TRBV7-7 | - | TRBD2 | TGTGCTAGCAGCTTTCGGCTAGCGGGAAGGGAGACCCAGTACTTC | CASSFRLAGRETQYF
TRBJ2-3 | TRBV29-1 | few | - | TGCAGCGTTGCCGGGCGGAACACAGATACGCAGTATTTT | CSVAGRNTDTQYF
TRBJ1-1 | TRBV29-1 | - | - | TGCAGCGCCAGGCCCCGTTTGAACACTGAAGCTTTCTTT | CSARPRLNTEAFF